The clone carrying this T cell receptor beta chain was detected only a few times. The antigen remains unidentified. TCRdb called the RT-PCR reads again in MiXCR, with one record for every CDR3 protein. This sample has 450,000 to 700,000 distinct CDR3 sequences, with around 13% found just once. The record originates from a study of response to subunit inactivated influenza vaccine. Study-wide results and caveats: There was a suggestion from the authors that each seasonal influenza vaccination recruits few new T cells.

With 6 bases removed from V and 4 bases from J, the gap between germline ends came to 15 bases. Germline CDR1 MNHEY, CDR2 SVGEGT. The CDR3 extends over 14 amino acids. The chain employs TRBV6-2 or TRBV6-3 and TRBJ2-5; D remains unclear. The clonotype was recovered from a man aged 50 to 60 who received an inactivated influenza vaccine. The material was PBMCs from blood, obtained approximately 12 days after vaccination. The CDR3 region has the DNA TGTGCCAGCAGAGCAAACTGGGTTAGAGAGACCCAGTACTTC. Protein sequence: CASRANWVRETQYF.